What follows is one T cell receptor beta chain and its context. Its specificity is not known. The entry originates in a study of cytomegalovirus exposure and HLA in healthy donors. Study information: The roughly 120 million unique TCR beta sequences, from roughly 170 million T cells, were found by an earlier analysis.

The primer mix had 60 Vbeta and 13 Jbeta primers. Sequenced by immunoSEQ multiplex PCR; TCRdb stores in-frame clones only, minus some. In all, the sample yields approximately 50,000 clones. General study results and limits: There were around 160 TCR beta chains listed as cytomegalovirus-associated. Several of the most significant clusters appeared, in a later analysis, to be linked to common viral pathogens. Analysis was carried out at a later point, and it linked a missense DCLRE1C variant to TCR beta V- and J-gene trimming.

The V gene's germline CDR1 is LNHDA and CDR2 SQIVND (reference sequence). This CDR3 is 18 amino acids long. Trimming pared 4 bases from V and 0 bases from J, leaving 19 bases between. The chain couples TRBV19 to TRBJ2-1; the D gene is possibly TRBD2 (5 bases). This clonotype was obtained from a man aged 18 to 29 in good health and CMV-seropositive. Sequencing was carried out using PBMCs. The CDR3 DNA is TGTGCCAGTAGTACCCGCGACGGGATCACGAGCTCCTACAATGAGCAGTTCTTC. It encodes CASSTRDGITSSYNEQFF.